The sample holds one count of the clone carrying this T cell receptor beta chain. This CDR3 has 15 amino acids. V was pared by 4 bases and J by 5 bases, with 16 bases between. Germline assignment: CDR1 SGHAT and CDR2 FQDESV (reference sequence). This specimen comes from a study of OX40 agonist ivuxolimab in advanced cancers. Study details: Clinicians treated patients with ivuxolimab, an agonistic anti-OX40 (CD134) antibody.

TCRdb keeps only in-frame clones here, not all; method: immunoSEQ multiplex PCR. The sample lists more than 45,000 clones, approximately 89% seen once, with about 3.5% in the top ten. The sequencing used CD4+ or CD8+ T cells sorted from blood, collected in a trial of the OX40 agonist ivuxolimab. V gene TRBV11-1 combines with J gene TRBJ2-3, with D uncertain. This TCR derives from an adult with an advanced solid tumor such as melanoma, head and neck, liver or kidney cancer. The CDR3 coding sequence is TGTGCCAGCAGCTCCCTCATGATCTCAGGAGATACGCAGTATTTT. Amino acids: CASSSLMISGDTQYF.